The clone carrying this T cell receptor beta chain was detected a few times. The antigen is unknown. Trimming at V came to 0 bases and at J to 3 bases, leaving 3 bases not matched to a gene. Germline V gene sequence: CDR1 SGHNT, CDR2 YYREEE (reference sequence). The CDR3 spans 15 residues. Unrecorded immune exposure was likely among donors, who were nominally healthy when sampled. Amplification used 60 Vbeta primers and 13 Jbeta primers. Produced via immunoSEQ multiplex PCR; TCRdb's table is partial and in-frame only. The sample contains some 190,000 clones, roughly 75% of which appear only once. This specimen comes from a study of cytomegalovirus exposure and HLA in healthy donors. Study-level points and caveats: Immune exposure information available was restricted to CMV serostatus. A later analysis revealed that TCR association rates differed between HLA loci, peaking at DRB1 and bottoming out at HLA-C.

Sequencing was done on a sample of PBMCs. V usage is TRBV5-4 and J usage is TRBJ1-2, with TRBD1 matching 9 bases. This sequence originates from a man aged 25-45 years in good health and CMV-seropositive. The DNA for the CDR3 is TGTGCCAGCAGCTTGGTGGGGGACAGGGACTATGGCTACACCTTC. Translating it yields CASSLVGDRDYGYTF. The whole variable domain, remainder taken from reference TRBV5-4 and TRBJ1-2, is ETGVTQSPTHLIKTRGQQVTLRCSSQSGHNTVSWYQQALGQGPQFIFQYYREEENGRGNFPPRFSGLQFPNYSSELNVNALELDDSALYLCASSLVGDRDYGYTFGSGTRLTVV.